This T cell receptor (beta chain) stems from a study of CD8 T cells in Susac syndrome. Study-wide context: Treatment at blood withdrawal was none, corticosteroids, or intravenous immunoglobulin alone in Susac syndrome patients.

Germline CDR1 and CDR2: MDHEN and SYDVKM. V was clipped by 6 bases and J by 1 base, with 15 bases between them. This CDR3 is built from 15 residues. Random hexamers primed reverse transcription of about 0.45 to 1 ug RNA. Across 54 Vbeta and 13 Jbeta, immunoSEQ multiplex PCR amplified TCR beta CDR3. TCRdb analysed the immunoSEQ multiplex PCR reads with MiXCR anew, one entry per CDR3 protein. The sample contains fewer than 200,000 distinct CDR3 sequences, 91% of which appear only once. The receptor comes from a human donor with Susac syndrome. The V and J genes are TRBV28 and TRBJ1-1; D gene uncertain. Sequencing was performed on CD4+ T cells from PBMCs. The CDR3 nucleotides read TGTGCCAGCAGCCAATCGTTAGGAGCGAACACTGAAGCTTTCTTT. Amino acid sequence: CASSQSLGANTEAFF.